This TCR beta chain came from a study of OX40 agonist ivuxolimab in advanced cancers. About the study as a whole: Ivuxolimab, which targeted the costimulatory receptor OX40 (CD134), was an agonistic, fully human IgG2 monoclonal antibody. The purpose of peripheral TCRbeta sequencing was to test whether ivuxolimab changed TCR sequence diversity and led to clonal T-cell expansion. A male proportion of 75% to 85% and a mean age of approximately 61 years, ranging from about 20 to 80, were recorded for the dose-escalation cohort. Partial responses were achieved by three dose-escalation patients, of whom one had hepatocellular carcinoma and two had cutaneous melanoma. Of the approximately 50 dose-escalation patients, hepatocellular carcinoma was present in 19, melanoma in approximately 15, renal cell carcinoma in 9 and head and neck cancer in 9. Patients were allowed to have had prior anti-PD-1, anti-PD-L1 or anti-CTLA-4 therapy, and roughly two fifths of the dose-escalation patients had been treated with checkpoint inhibitors. The paper covers the monotherapy dose-escalation part of the phase I ivuxolimab trial, which included N ≈ 50 patients. Intravenous ivuxolimab was administered to patients every 2 weeks at six dose levels: 0.01, 0.1, 0.3, 1.5, 3 and 10 mg/kg. Summary of the overall study and its limitations: In the 0.1-3.0 mg/kg groups, partial responders had among the lowest normalized peripheral clonal expansion, particularly in CD8+ T cells. At doses of 0.1 to 3.0 mg/kg, clonal expansion of both CD4+ and CD8+ blood T cells was observed from baseline to week 6. Low levels of normalized T-cell clonal expansion were also shown by some nonresponding patients. After ivuxolimab, CD8+ T cells had more expanded clones than CD4+ T cells on average. The antigen specificity of the clonally expanded peripheral T cells was not determined.

On this clone: Its antigen is not yet known. Per-base qualities were not stored, and no clone one base away is much larger.

The trial excluded patients who had a history of autoimmune disease or were on systemic immunosuppression. Peripheral blood for TCR sequencing was drawn from every dose cohort at baseline, at cycle 4 day 1 and at cycle 7 day 1. Samples were obtained from an open-label, multicenter, first-in-human phase I dose-escalation trial of ivuxolimab. Adults with locally advanced or metastatic melanoma, renal cell carcinoma, hepatocellular carcinoma or head and neck squamous cell carcinoma were enrolled in the trial. Before TCR sequencing, CD4+ T cells and CD8+ T cells from peripheral blood were sorted into separate populations. Genomic DNA was isolated from the sorted cells so that the TCRbeta CDR3 region could be sequenced. The immunoSEQ Assay was used to sequence the TCRbeta CDR3 regions. In its TCRdb copy, this immuneACCESS table keeps in-frame sequences only and misses some clones. Where compared with another copy, unresolved V genes explain less than half of these, and the others have no known cause. The sample includes some 62,000 clones, with roughly 90% observed a single time. The ten biggest clones cover about 0.59% of the sample.

The receptor's source is an adult with an advanced solid tumor such as melanoma, head and neck, liver or kidney cancer. The sample here was CD4+ or CD8+ T cells sorted from blood, taken in a trial of the OX40 agonist ivuxolimab.

The DNA reads as follows: TGTGCCAGTAGGACCGGGACAGGGGATCAGCCCCAGCATTTT. Its protein product is CASRTGTGDQPQHF. The rearranged segments are TRBV19 and TRBJ1-5; 10 bases in between match TRBD1. The germline V gene (reference sequence) specifies LNHDA as CDR1 and SQIVND as CDR2. The CDR3, from cysteine to phenylalanine, totals 14 residues. Solely the CDR3 DNA is kept, with 42 bases framed from the first base. V is pruned by 6 bases and J by 5 bases, leaving 4 bases of the junction without a gene match.